This T cell receptor (beta chain) came from a study of T-cell reconstitution after alpha-beta-depleted transplantation in children. Germline-derived CDR1 and CDR2 are SGHRS and YFSETQ. V dropped 6 bases and J dropped 3; count of bases not matched to a gene: 1. This CDR3 spans 12 amino acids. This clonotype was picked up a small number of times. The antigen is unknown. Unique molecular identifiers were incorporated when the TCRbeta library was constructed. One entry per CDR3 protein, called by TCRdb with MiXCR from the PCR reads. Counted here are around 800,000 distinct CDR3 sequences, approximately 15% occurring once; the ten biggest clones make up about 4.6%. Study-wide results and caveats: Several hundred rapidly expanded clones from non-depleted graft cells reportedly supplied alpha-beta T cells about two months post-transplant. T-cell counts and diversity at one year post-transplant came mainly from newly produced T cells. After transplant, high TCRbeta diversity at day 60 in some patients arose from surviving recipient T cells and thymic progenitors.

This sample comprised PBMCs, mostly from graft donor cells, obtained 360 days after TCRalphabeta/CD19-depleted stem cell transplant. The rearrangement uses TRBV5-1 and TRBJ2-7; 9 bases map to TRBD1. This receptor was obtained from a male patient under 18 who had a stem cell transplant for acute lymphoblastic leukemia, so the T cells may come from the graft donor. The DNA for the CDR3 is TGCGCCAGCACGGGACAGGGCTACGAGCAGTACTTC. Its protein product is CASTGQGYEQYF.